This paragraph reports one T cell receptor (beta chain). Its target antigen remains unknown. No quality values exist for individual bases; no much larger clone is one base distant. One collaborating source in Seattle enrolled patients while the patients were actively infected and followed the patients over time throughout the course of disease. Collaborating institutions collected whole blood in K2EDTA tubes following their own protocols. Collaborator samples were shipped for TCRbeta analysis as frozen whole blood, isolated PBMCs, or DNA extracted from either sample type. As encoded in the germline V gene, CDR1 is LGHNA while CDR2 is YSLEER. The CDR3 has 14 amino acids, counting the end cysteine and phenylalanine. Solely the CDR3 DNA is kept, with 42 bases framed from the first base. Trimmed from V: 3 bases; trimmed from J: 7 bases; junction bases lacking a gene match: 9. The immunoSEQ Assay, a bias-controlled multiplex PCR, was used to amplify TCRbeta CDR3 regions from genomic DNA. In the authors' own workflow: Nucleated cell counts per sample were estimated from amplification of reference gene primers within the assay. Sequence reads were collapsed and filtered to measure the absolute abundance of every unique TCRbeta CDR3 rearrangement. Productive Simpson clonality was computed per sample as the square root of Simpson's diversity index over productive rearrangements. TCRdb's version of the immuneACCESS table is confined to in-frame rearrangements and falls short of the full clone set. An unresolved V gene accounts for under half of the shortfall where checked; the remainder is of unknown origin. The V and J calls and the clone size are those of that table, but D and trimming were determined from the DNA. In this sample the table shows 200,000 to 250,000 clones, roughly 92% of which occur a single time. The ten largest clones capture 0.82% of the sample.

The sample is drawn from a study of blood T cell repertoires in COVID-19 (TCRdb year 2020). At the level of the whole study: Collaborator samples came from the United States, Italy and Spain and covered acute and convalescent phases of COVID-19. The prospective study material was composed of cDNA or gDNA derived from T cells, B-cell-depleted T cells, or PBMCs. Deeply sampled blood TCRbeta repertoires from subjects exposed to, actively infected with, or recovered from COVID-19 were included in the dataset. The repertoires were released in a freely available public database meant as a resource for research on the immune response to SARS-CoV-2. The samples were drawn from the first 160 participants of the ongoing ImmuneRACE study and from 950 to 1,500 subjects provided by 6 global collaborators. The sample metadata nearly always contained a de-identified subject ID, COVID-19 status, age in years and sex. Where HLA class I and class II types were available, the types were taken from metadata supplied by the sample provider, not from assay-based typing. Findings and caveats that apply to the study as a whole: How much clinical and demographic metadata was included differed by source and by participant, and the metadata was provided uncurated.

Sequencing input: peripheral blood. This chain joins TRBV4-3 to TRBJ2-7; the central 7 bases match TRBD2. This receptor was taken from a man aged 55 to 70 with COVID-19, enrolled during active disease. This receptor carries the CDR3 CASSQVPGGREQYF. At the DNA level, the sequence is TGCGCCAGCAGCCAGGTGCCGGGGGGAAGGGAGCAGTACTTC.